Below are 7 T cell receptor beta chains sequenced from a single sample in a study of human T cells and chemical hapten exposure. Time point described: patch test 2, 6 weeks after DPC sensitization. The sample's treatment: therapeutic diphenylcyclopropenone sensitization with weekly scalp DPC. TCRdb reanalysed the RACE reads using MiXCR and keeps one entry per CDR3 protein. Seen here are more than 75,000 distinct CDR3 sequences, about a tenth observed once, and the top ten hold 2% to 2.5%. This specimen was whole blood, taken in connection with sensitization to the hapten diphenylcyclopropenone (DPC). The receptors originated from a woman aged 30 to 39 with alopecia areata. Some clones in this sample may be carry-over from other donors' samples.

This clonotype was found many times. Here the CDR3 reads CASSLGGREGYF. The CDR3 nucleotides are TGTGCCAGCAGTTTAGGCGGGAGGGAGGGGTACTTC. The genes are TRBV12-3 or TRBV12-4 and TRBJ2-7; 9 bases align to TRBD2. This CDR3 spans 12 amino acids. With V trimmed by 1 base and J by 12 bases, 4 bases remained unmatched.

Turning to this clonotype: This may be a read error, as it is one base from a much larger clone. The genes are TRBV6-5 and TRBJ1-6, with D unresolved. Looked up from germline, CDR1 is MNHEY and CDR2 is SVGAGI. The CDR3 length is 16 residues. The CDR3 region is CASSYPRGSGWSHLHF. DNA of the CDR3: TGTGCCAGCAGTTACCCCCGGGGTTCAGGTTGGTCACACCTCCACTTT.

At least ten counts were recorded for this clonotype. The rearrangement links TRBV11-2 to TRBJ2-3; TRBD2 might be the D (7 bases). The germline V gene has CDR1 SGHAT and CDR2 FQNNGV. V lost 1 base and J 0 bases, leaving 14 bases between the germline ends. This CDR3 has 17 residues. The CDR3 spells CASSLVSAGASTDTQYF. The CDR3 region has the DNA TGTGCCAGCAGCTTAGTTTCTGCGGGGGCTAGCACAGATACGCAGTATTTT.

In this sample, this clonotype turned up a few times. The chain joins TRBV7-2 to TRBJ1-1, with a tentative D call TRBD1 (6 bases). Trimming pared 0 bases from V and 8 bases from J, leaving 13 bases between. There are 14 residues in the CDR3. The V gene's germline CDR1 is SGHTA and CDR2 FQGNSA. CDR3 nucleotides: TGTGCCAGCAGCTTAGCGAGGGGGAGCAGAGAAGCTTTCTTT. Translating it yields CASSLARGSREAFF.

This clonotype was seen many times. The chain is built from TRBV28 and TRBJ1-4; D might be TRBD1 (6 bases). Trimming took off 3 bases at V and 4 bases at J, with 9 bases between the two ends. Germline V gene data show CDR1 as MDHEN and CDR2 as SYDVKM. CDR3 length: 14 amino acids. The DNA of the CDR3 is TGTGCCAGCAGTTTTCAGGGGAATAATGAAAAACTGTTTTTT. As protein: CASSFQGNNEKLFF.

The V and J genes are TRBV29-1 and TRBJ2-3; no firm D call. The CDR3 extends over 11 amino acids. Trimming left V 4 bases short and J 6 bases short, with 8 bases between. Germline V gene lookup returns CDR1 SQVTM and CDR2 ANQGSEA. CDR3 sequence (DNA): TGCAGCGTTGGGGCGCCCGATACGCAGTATTTT. Protein sequence: CSVGAPDTQYF.

This clonotype has at least ten counts. DNA of the CDR3: TGCGCCAGCAGCCAAGATGGGCGTACCTACGAGCAGTACTTC. Translated, it gives CASSQDGRTYEQYF. V gene TRBV4-3 combines with J gene TRBJ2-7; D remains ambiguous. This CDR3 is built from 14 residues. Germline V gene data show CDR1 as LGHNA and CDR2 as YSLEER. V was pared by 0 bases and J by 2 bases, with 8 bases between.